These 13 T cell receptor beta chains were all obtained from the same sample, sequenced in a study of blood T cell repertoires in COVID-19. Profiling relied on immunoSEQ multiplex PCR, and the TCRdb table lists in-frame clones only, not all of them. The table includes approximately 110,000 clones, roughly 82% detected once. What was sequenced was peripheral blood. The source of these receptors is a human donor in a cohort sampled during active COVID-19.

The chain carries TRBV27 and TRBJ1-3, with a weak D call TRBD1 (6 bases). V lost 4 bases and J 8 bases, leaving 18 bases between the germline ends. Germline CDR1 and CDR2: MNHEY and SMNVEV (reference sequence). There are 15 residues in the CDR3. As DNA, the CDR3 is TGTGCCAGCAGTTATGACCAGGGGAGGGTGGACACCATATATTTT. It is translated as CASSYDQGRVDTIYF.

The chain carries TRBV7-3 and TRBJ2-7; maybe TRBD2 (5 bases). Germline CDR1 SGHTA, CDR2 FQGTGA. Trimming shortened V by 7 bases and J by 4 bases, and 11 bases separated the two germline ends. This CDR3 comprises 12 residues. CDR3 sequence (DNA): TGTGCCAGCACCCCCCGGGGATACGAGCAGTACTTC. Translated: CASTPRGYEQYF.

The chain is built from TRBV19 and TRBJ2-7; 9 bases match TRBD2. J was trimmed by 0 bases and V by 2 bases; bases with no gene match: 2. The CDR3 has 15 residues. The germline gives CDR1 LNHDA, CDR2 SQIVND (reference sequence). The CDR3 bases are TGTGCCAGTAGTATATTAGCGGGAGTCTCCTACGAGCAGTACTTC. Its translation is CASSILAGVSYEQYF.

This clone was counted only a few times. J is TRBJ2-1 and V is TRBV19, with TRBD1 as a possible D gene (6 bases). Trimming took 3 bases from V and 0 from J, leaving 15 bases between them. This CDR3 region has 17 residues. The germline V gene has CDR1 LNHDA and CDR2 SQIVND (reference sequence). CDR3 sequence reads: CASSISIDRTSYNEQFF. The DNA for the CDR3 is TGTGCCAGTAGTATCAGTATTGACAGGACCTCCTACAATGAGCAGTTCTTC.

The chain links TRBV5-1 to TRBJ2-1; D is undetermined. Germline V gene lookup returns CDR1 SGHRS and CDR2 YFSETQ. The CDR3 has 12 residues. V was trimmed by 0 bases and J by 6 bases, leaving 4 bases between them. The CDR3 spells CASSLVANEQFF. The CDR3, as DNA: TGCGCCAGCAGCTTGGTAGCCAATGAGCAGTTCTTC.

A single count supports this clone. The rearrangement joins TRBV7-8 to TRBJ2-2, with 8 bases aligning to TRBD1. This CDR3 is built from 14 residues. Germline values: CDR1 SGHVS, CDR2 FQNEAQ. CDR3: CASLKGQGTGELFF. CDR3 coding DNA: TGTGCAAGTCTTAAAGGACAGGGTACCGGGGAGCTGTTTTTT.

This clone has only one observation. The CDR3 region has the DNA TGTGCCAGCAGCCCGACAGGGTTGAGGGATACGCAGTATTTT. Its translation: CASSPTGLRDTQYF. The J gene is TRBJ2-3, the V gene TRBV7-2; 7 nucleotides agree with TRBD1. There are 14 residues in the CDR3. Trimming removed 5 bases from V and 6 bases from J; junction bases left unmatched: 8. Germline lookup yields CDR1 SGHTA and CDR2 FQGNSA.

The rearrangement uses TRBV28 and TRBJ2-5; D may be TRBD1 (5 bases). Germline-derived CDR1 and CDR2 are MDHEN and SYDVKM. This CDR3 comprises 13 residues. V dropped 11 bases and J dropped 3 bases, with 16 bases sitting between them. The CDR3 loop reads CAARSQGKETQYF. DNA of the CDR3: TGTGCCGCACGAAGCCAGGGAAAAGAGACCCAGTACTTC.

This clone was recorded only once. The chain recombines TRBV5-1 with TRBJ2-6, with 8 bases lining up with TRBD1. V lost 0 bases and J lost 10; bases outside the gene matches: 6. The CDR3 extends over 15 amino acids. Germline-derived CDR1 and CDR2 are SGHRS and YFSETQ. CDR3 DNA sequence: TGCGCCAGCAGCTTGGTTGGGACAGGAAATAACGTCCTGACTTTC. Translated: CASSLVGTGNNVLTF. Together with reference TRBV5-1 and TRBJ2-6, the CDR3 gives the full variable domain: KAGVTQTPRYLIKTRGQQVTLSCSPISGHRSVSWYQQTPGQGLQFLFEYFSETQRNKGNFPGRFSGRQFSNSRSEMNVSTLELGDSALYLCASSLVGTGNNVLTFGAGSRLTVL.

The rearrangement uses TRBV7-8 and TRBJ1-1, with a tentative D call TRBD1 (6 bases). Trimming cost V 4 bases and J 0 bases, with 21 bases left between them. The CDR3 consists of 18 residues. The germline CDR1 and CDR2 sequences are SGHVS and FQNEAQ. CDR3 region: CASSSLRLQGPMNTEAFF. The CDR3 bases are TGTGCCAGCAGCTCACTACGCCTACAGGGCCCCATGAACACTGAAGCTTTCTTT.

The chain is built from TRBV9 and TRBJ1-2; 7 bases fit TRBD1. Germline CDR1 is SGDLS and CDR2 is YYNGEE. The CDR3 covers 14 residues. The junction had 1 base not matched to a gene; V was cut back by 2 bases and J by 0 bases. CDR3 sequence: CASSVDRTNYGYTF. For the CDR3, the DNA is TGTGCCAGCAGCGTGGACAGGACTAACTATGGCTACACCTTC.

The chain carries TRBV3-1 (or the pseudogene TRBV3-2) and TRBJ2-7; TRBD2 aligns across 7 bases. Trimming took 3 bases from V and 3 from J; bases not matched to a gene: 2. This CDR3 is built from 13 residues. Germline values: CDR1 LGHDT, CDR2 YNNKEL (reference sequence). The CDR3 here is CASSQASGYEQYF. DNA for the CDR3: TGTGCCAGCAGCCAGGCTAGCGGCTACGAGCAGTACTTC.

This clone was seen once. The gene calls are TRBV3-1 (or the pseudogene TRBV3-2) and TRBJ2-1; 7 bases are a match to TRBD2. Germline CDR1 LGHDT, CDR2 YNNKEL (reference sequence). CDR3 length: 15 residues. The trim removed 1 base at V and 8 bases at J, leaving 8 bases unmatched. CDR3 nucleotide sequence: TGTGCCAGCAGCCAAGTCAGCGGGACTGGGGATGAGCAGTTCTTC. Residues: CASSQVSGTGDEQFF.